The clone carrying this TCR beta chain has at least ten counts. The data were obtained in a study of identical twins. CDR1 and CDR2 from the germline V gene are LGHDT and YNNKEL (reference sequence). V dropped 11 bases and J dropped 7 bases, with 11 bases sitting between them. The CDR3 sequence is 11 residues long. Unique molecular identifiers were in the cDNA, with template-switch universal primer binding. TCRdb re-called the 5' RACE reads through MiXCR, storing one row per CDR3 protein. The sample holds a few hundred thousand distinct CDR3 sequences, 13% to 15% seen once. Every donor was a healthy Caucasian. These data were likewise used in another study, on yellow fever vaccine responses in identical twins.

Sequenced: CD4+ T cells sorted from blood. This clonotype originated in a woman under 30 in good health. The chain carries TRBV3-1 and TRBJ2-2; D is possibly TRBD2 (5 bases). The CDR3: CADQRFGELFF. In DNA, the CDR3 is TGTGCCGACCAGCGGTTCGGGGAGCTGTTTTTT.